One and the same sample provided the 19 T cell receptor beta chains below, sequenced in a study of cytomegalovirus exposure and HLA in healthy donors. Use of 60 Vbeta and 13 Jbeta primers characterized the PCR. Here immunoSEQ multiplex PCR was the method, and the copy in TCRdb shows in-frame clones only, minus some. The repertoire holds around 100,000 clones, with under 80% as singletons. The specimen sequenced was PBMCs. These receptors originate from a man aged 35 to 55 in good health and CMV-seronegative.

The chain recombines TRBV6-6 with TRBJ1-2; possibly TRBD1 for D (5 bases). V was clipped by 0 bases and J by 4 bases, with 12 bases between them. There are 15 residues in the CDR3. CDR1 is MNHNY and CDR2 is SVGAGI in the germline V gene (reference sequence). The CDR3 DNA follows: TGTGCCAGCAGTTACTCGGTGGGGGGGTCCTATGGCTACACCTTC. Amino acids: CASSYSVGGSYGYTF.

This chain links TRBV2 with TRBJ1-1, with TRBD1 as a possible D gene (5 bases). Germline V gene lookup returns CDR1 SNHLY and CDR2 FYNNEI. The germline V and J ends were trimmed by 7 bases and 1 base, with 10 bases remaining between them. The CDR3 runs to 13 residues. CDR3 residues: CASTKGENTEAFF. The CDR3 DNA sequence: TGTGCCAGCACCAAAGGGGAGAACACTGAAGCTTTCTTT.

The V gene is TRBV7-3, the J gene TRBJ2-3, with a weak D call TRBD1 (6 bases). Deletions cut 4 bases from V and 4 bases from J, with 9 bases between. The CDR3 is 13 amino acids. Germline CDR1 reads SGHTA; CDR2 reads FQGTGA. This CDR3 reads CASSSAGADTQYF. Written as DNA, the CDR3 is TGTGCCAGCAGCTCCGCAGGGGCAGATACGCAGTATTTT.

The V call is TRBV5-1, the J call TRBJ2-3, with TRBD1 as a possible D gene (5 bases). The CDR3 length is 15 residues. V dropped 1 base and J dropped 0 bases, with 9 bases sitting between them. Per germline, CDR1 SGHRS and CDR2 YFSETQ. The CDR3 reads CASSLTGHSTDTQYF. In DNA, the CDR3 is TGCGCCAGCAGCTTGACAGGCCATAGCACAGATACGCAGTATTTT.

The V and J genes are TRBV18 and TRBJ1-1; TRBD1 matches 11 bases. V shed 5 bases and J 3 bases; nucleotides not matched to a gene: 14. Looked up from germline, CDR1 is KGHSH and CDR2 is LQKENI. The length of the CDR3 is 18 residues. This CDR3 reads CASSKNAGTGGSDTEAFF. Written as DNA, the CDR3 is TGTGCCAGCTCAAAGAACGCCGGGACAGGGGGTTCGGACACTGAAGCTTTCTTT.

The CDR3 sequence: CASSSTVGGTNTGELFF. CDR3 DNA: TGTGCCAGCAGCTCCACAGTGGGGGGGACGAACACCGGGGAGCTGTTTTTT. The V and J genes are TRBV9 and TRBJ2-2, with 7 bases fitting TRBD2. The V segment lost 4 bases and the J segment 0 bases; nucleotides outside the gene matches: 9. The CDR3 contains 17 residues. Germline CDR1 reads SGDLS; CDR2 reads YYNGEE.

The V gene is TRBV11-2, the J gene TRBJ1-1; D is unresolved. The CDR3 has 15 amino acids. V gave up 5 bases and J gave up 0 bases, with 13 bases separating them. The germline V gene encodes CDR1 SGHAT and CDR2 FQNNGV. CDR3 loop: CASSRSGTMNTEAFF. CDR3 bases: TGTGCCAGCAGCCGGAGTGGAACCATGAACACTGAAGCTTTCTTT.

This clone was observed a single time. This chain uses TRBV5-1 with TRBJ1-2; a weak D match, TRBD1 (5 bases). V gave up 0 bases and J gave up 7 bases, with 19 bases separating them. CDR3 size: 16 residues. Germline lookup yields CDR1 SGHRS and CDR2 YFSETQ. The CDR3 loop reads CASSLATGREYSGYTF. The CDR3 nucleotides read TGCGCCAGCAGCTTGGCCACCGGCAGGGAATATAGTGGCTACACCTTC.

CDR3 bases: TGTGCCAGCAGCTGGGACAGGGGAATGCGCAATGAGCAGTTCTTC. Residues: CASSWDRGMRNEQFF. The genes are TRBV7-8 and TRBJ2-1, with 10 positions matching TRBD1. The germline V gene encodes CDR1 SGHVS and CDR2 FQNEAQ. There are 15 residues in the CDR3. J was trimmed by 6 bases and V by 4 bases; bases with no gene match: 6.

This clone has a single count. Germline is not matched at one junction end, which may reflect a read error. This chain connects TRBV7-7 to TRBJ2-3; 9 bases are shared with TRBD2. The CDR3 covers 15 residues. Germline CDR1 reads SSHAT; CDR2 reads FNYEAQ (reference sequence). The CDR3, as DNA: TGTGCTAGCAGCCTGGGGCGGGGGGGTCAAGATACGCAGTATTTT. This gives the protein CASSLGRGGQDTQYF.

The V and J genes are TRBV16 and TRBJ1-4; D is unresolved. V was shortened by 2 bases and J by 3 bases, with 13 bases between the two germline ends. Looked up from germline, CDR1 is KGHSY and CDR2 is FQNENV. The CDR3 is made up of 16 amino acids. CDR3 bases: TGTGCCAGCAGCCAAGACGAGCCGCGGGCTAATGAAAAACTGTTTTTT. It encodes CASSQDEPRANEKLFF.

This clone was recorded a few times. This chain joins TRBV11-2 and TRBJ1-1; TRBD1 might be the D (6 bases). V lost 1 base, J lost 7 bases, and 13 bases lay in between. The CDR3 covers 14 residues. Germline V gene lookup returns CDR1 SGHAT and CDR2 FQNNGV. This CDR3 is CASSLAGTPNEAFF. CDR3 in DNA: TGTGCCAGCAGCTTAGCCGGGACACCGAATGAAGCTTTCTTT.

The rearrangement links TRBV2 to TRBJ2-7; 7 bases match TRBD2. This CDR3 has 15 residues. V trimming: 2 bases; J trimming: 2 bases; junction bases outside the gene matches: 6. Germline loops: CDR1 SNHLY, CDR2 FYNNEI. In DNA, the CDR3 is TGTGCCAGCAGTGAATCCCCGGGGGGACCCTACGAGCAGTACTTC. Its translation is CASSESPGGPYEQYF. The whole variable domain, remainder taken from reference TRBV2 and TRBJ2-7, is EPEVTQTPSHQVTQMGQEVILRCVPISNHLYFYWYRQILGQKVEFLVSFYNNEISEKSEIFDDQFSVERPDGSNFTLKIRSTKLEDSAMYFCASSESPGGPYEQYFGPGTRLTVT.

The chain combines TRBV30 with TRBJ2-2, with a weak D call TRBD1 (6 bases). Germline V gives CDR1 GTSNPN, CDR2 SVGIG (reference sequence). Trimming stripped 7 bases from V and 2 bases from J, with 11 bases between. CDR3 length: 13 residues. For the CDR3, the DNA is TGTGCCTTCTCGGACAGTAACACCGGGGAGCTGTTTTTT. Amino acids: CAFSDSNTGELFF.

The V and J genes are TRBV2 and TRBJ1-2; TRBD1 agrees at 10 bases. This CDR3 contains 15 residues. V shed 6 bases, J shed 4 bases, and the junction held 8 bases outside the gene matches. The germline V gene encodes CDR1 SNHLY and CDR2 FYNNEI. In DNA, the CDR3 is TGTGCCAGCAGGACAGGGGGCGGATTAGGCTATGGCTACACCTTC. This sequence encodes CASRTGGGLGYGYTF.

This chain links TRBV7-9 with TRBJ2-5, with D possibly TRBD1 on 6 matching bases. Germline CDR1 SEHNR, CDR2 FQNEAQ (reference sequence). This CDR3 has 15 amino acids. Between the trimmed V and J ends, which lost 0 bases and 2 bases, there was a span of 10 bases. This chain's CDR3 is CASSLAQGPQETQYF. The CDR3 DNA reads TGTGCCAGCAGCTTAGCGCAGGGGCCACAAGAGACCCAGTACTTC.

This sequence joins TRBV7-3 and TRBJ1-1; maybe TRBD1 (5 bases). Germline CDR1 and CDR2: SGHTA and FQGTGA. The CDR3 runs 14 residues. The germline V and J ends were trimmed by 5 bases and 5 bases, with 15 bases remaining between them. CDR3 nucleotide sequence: TGTGCCAGCAGCCCTGGGCGGGGGGGAACTGAAGCTTTCTTT. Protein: CASSPGRGGTEAFF.

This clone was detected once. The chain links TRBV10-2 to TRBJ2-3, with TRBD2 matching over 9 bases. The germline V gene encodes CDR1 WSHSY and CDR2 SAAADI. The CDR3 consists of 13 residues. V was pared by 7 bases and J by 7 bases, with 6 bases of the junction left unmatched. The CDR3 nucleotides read TGCGCCAGCACTGCGGGGGGGCCAAATACGCAGTATTTT. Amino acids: CASTAGGPNTQYF.

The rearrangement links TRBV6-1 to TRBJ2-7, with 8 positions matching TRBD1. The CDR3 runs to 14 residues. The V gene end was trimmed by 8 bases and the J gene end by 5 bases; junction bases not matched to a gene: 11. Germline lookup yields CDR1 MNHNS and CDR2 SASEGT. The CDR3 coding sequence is TGTGCCAGCTCGGACAGGGTAAATCCCCACGAGCAGTACGTC. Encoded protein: CASSDRVNPHEQYV.